This entry lists 8 T cell receptor beta chains sequenced from one sample in a study of T cell responses to AZD1222 COVID-19 vaccine. Produced via immunoSEQ multiplex PCR; TCRdb's table is partial and in-frame only. The sample includes 73,000 or so clones, more than 70% seen only once; the top ten take 20%. Sequencing was performed on peripheral blood, taken on day 0 of AZD1222 vaccination. These receptors originate from an adult in good health.

The V gene is TRBV6-2 or TRBV6-3, the J gene TRBJ1-1, with D hard to call. Looked up from germline, CDR1 is MNHEY and CDR2 is SVGEGT. V was shortened by 0 bases and J by 5 bases, with 1 base between the two germline ends. The CDR3 is made up of 11 amino acids. The CDR3 region is CASSYSTEAFF. CDR3 DNA sequence: TGTGCCAGCAGTTACTCGACTGAAGCTTTCTTT.

This clone occurred once. The chain links TRBV15 to TRBJ2-3; D not certain. Trimming stripped 5 bases from V and 3 bases from J, with 15 bases between. Germline CDR1 is LNHNV and CDR2 is YYDKDF (reference sequence). CDR3 length: 15 amino acids. The CDR3 DNA is TGTGCCACCAGCGGCCGATCGGTGGGGACAGATACGCAGTATTTT. It specifies CATSGRSVGTDTQYF.

The chain employs TRBV7-9 and TRBJ1-2; D remains unclear. The V end lost 3 bases, the J end lost 7 bases, and 15 bases lay between the germline ends. The CDR3 totals 14 residues. The germline gives CDR1 SEHNR, CDR2 FQNEAQ (reference sequence). CDR3 amino acids: CASSFLSSPGGYTF. The CDR3 DNA sequence: TGTGCCAGCAGCTTTCTGTCCTCGCCGGGTGGCTACACCTTC.

The V gene is TRBV6-5, the J gene TRBJ2-7; TRBD1 matches 9 bases. The junction had 6 bases not matched to a gene; V was cut back by 2 bases and J by 4 bases. Germline CDR1 MNHEY, CDR2 SVGAGI. This CDR3 is built from 15 residues. CDR3 sequence (DNA): TGTGCCAGCAGTTACCTGGGACAGGGTGGGTACGAGCAGTACTTC. It codes for CASSYLGQGGYEQYF.

V and J are TRBV5-1 and TRBJ2-5; D is ambiguous. Germline V gene sequence: CDR1 SGHRS, CDR2 YFSETQ. This CDR3 comprises 13 residues. V was shortened by 0 bases and J by 1 base, with 4 bases between the two germline ends. The CDR3 loop reads CASSLGGQETQYF. The CDR3 coding sequence is TGCGCCAGCAGCTTGGGTGGCCAAGAGACCCAGTACTTC.

The rearrangement links TRBV27 to TRBJ2-7; TRBD1 agrees at 8 bases. Unmatched junction bases numbered 5, after V lost 8 bases and J lost 2 bases. Germline assignment: CDR1 MNHEY and CDR2 SMNVEV (reference sequence). The CDR3 covers 13 residues. The CDR3 spells CASADRVPYEQYF. In DNA form, the CDR3 reads TGTGCCAGCGCGGACAGGGTTCCCTACGAGCAGTACTTC.

In its sample, this clone ranks as medium-sized (0.01 to 0.1%). V and J are TRBV6-5 and TRBJ1-6, with 9 bases lining up with TRBD1. The CDR3 loop spans 14 amino acids. Germline CDR1 is MNHEY and CDR2 is SVGAGI. Trimming took 5 bases from V and 7 from J; bases not matched to a gene: 3. The CDR3 DNA follows: TGTGCCAGCAGTCTCGGGACAGGGAATTCACCCCTCCACTTT. It codes for CASSLGTGNSPLHF.

The chain has TRBV9 and TRBJ1-5, with D perhaps TRBD1 (6 bases). The CDR3 consists of 16 residues. Germline V gene sequence: CDR1 SGDLS, CDR2 YYNGEE. Trimming removed 0 bases from V and 1 base from J, with 11 bases in between. CDR3 in DNA: TGTGCCAGCAGCGTAGGGGGAGGGGGGAGCAATCAGCCCCAGCATTTT. Residues: CASSVGGGGSNQPQHF. Complete variable domain (other parts from reference TRBV9 and TRBJ1-5): DSGVTQTPKHLITATGQRVTLRCSPRSGDLSVYWYQQSLDQGLQFLIQYYNGEERAKGNILERFSAQQFPDLHSELNLSSLELGDSALYFCASSVGGGGSNQPQHFGDGTRLSIL.